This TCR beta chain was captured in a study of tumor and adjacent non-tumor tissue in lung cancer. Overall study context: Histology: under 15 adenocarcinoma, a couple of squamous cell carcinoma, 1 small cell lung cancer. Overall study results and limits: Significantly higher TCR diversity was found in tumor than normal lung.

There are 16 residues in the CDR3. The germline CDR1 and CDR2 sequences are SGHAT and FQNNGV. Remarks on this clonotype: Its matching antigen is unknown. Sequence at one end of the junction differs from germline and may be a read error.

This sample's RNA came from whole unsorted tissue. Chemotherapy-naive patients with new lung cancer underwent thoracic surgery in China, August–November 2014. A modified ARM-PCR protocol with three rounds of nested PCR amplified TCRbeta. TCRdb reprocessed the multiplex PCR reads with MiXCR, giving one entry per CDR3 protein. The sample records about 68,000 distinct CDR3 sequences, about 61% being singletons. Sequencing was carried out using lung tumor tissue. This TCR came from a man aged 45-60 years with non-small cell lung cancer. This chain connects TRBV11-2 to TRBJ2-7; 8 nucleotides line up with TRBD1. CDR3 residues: CTSNLALPGQALVQHF. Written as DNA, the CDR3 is TGTACCAGCAACTTAGCCCTTCCGGGACAGGCTTTGGTGCAGCACTTC.